These T cell receptor beta chains were read from a single sample in a study of metastatic and nonmetastatic thyroid tumors. Via MiXCR, TCRdb re-called the PCR reads. The table has nearly 15,000 clones, roughly 19% seen once. Sequencing used blood. These receptors were taken from a female donor with papillary thyroid cancer or a benign thyroid nodule (not recorded which). Some clones in this sample may be carry-over from other donors' samples. The CDR3 runs from the conserved cysteine through the conserved F or W. The order of the fields is D gene, V gene, J gene, clone size, CDR3 DNA, CDR3 protein. A D gene is named only where the DNA matches it firmly. Expanded clones get a size class; other rows say once, few or many, or leave the size out.

>TRBD2|TRBV30|TRBJ2-6|-
TGTGCCTGTGGGACTAGCGGACTCTCTGGGGCCAACGTCCTGACTTTC
CACGTSGLSGANVLTF
>-|TRBV20-1|TRBJ2-7|-
TGCAGTGCTAGAGCCAGGCTAGAAGCCTACGAGCAGTACTTC
CSARARLEAYEQYF
>TRBD1|TRBV4-1|TRBJ1-5|many
TGCGCCAGCGGCCCGGGCCAGGGGGCGATTAGAAGCAATCAGCCCCAGCATTTT
CASGPGQGAIRSNQPQHF
>TRBD2|TRBV5-1|TRBJ2-2|many
TGCGCCAGCAGCTTGGCACTAGCGGGAGTTGTCGGGGAGCTGTTTTTT
CASSLALAGVVGELFF
>TRBD1|TRBV30|TRBJ2-3|many
TGTGCCTGGATGGGCGGTCAGGGGGCAAGTGATACGCAGTATTTT
CAWMGGQGASDTQYF
>-|TRBV12-3/TRBV12-4|TRBJ1-4|many
TGTGCCAGCAGTTGGGTGGTGGGGGGGGATGTACTGTTTTTC
CASSWVVGGDVLFF
>-|TRBV27|TRBJ1-1|-
TGTGCCAGCAGTTCGTGGGGTGACGGGAGAACTGAAGCTTTATTT
CASSSWGDGRTEALF
>TRBD2|TRBV5-1|TRBJ2-7|many
TGCGCCAGCAGCCGGGACTACACGGTCCACGAGCAGTACTTC
CASSRDYTVHEQYF
>-|TRBV7-2|TRBJ2-7|many
TGTGCCAGCAGCGTGACTATTTCCTACGAGCAGTACTTC
CASSVTISYEQYF
>-|TRBV20-1|TRBJ2-7|-
TGCAGTGCTAGAGCCCGGGGGTACGAGCAGTACTTC
CSARARGYEQYF
>TRBD2|TRBV12-3/TRBV12-4|TRBJ2-1|medium-sized
TGTGCCAGCAGTTTCCTAGCGGGAATTAATGAGCAGTTCTTC
CASSFLAGINEQFF
>TRBD2|TRBV5-1|TRBJ2-7|many
TGCGCCAGCAGCCCTTATGGAGGGACTAGCGGGACCGGGTACGAGCAGTACTTC
CASSPYGGTSGTGYEQYF
>TRBD2|TRBV20-1|TRBJ2-3|-
TGCAGTGCTGACAATAGCGGGAGTTCAGATACGCAGTATTTT
CSADNSGSSDTQYF
>-|TRBV5-4|TRBJ1-1|many
TGTGCCAGCAGTCAGTTCATGAACACTGAAGCTTTCTTT
CASSQFMNTEAFF
>TRBD1|TRBV6-1|TRBJ2-2|-
TGTGCCAGCAGGGGGACAGGGGGAACCGGGGAGCTGTTTTTT
CASRGTGGTGELFF
>-|TRBV10-3|TRBJ1-5|many
TGTGCCATCAGTGATCGGGGGGACACAAATCAGCCCCAGCATTTT
CAISDRGDTNQPQHF
>-|TRBV6-1|TRBJ1-1|few
TGTGCCAGCATCGAGGGGTTGAACACTGAAGCTTTCTTT
CASIEGLNTEAFF
>TRBD2|TRBV20-1|TRBJ2-7|-
TGCAGTGCTAGAGATCCCGGAGCGGGAGGGCCCCACGAGCAGTACTTC
CSARDPGAGGPHEQYF
>-|TRBV27|TRBJ2-3|medium-sized
TGTGCCAGCAGTCACTTAGTGACAGATACGCAGTATTTT
CASSHLVTDTQYF
>-|TRBV5-6|TRBJ1-4|-
TGTGCCAGCAGCTGGGGGAGGGGGCTGTTTTTT
CASSWGRGLFF
>TRBD2|TRBV5-1|TRBJ2-7|-
TGCGCCAGCAGCCACAGCGGGAGCCCCTACGAGCAGTACTTC
CASSHSGSPYEQYF
>TRBD1|TRBV20-1|TRBJ2-5|many
TGCAGTGCTAGAAGTGCTAAGGGGGCCGGGGAGACCCAGTACTTC
CSARSAKGAGETQYF
>-|TRBV7-2|TRBJ2-3|few
TGTGCCAGCAGCTTAACAGGGATGGGGGATACGCAGTATTTT
CASSLTGMGDTQYF
>-|TRBV5-4|TRBJ2-1|many
TGTGCCAGCAGCTTGGGTGGGATAGCGGAATCCAATGAGCAGTTCTTC
CASSLGGIAESNEQFF
>TRBD2|TRBV28|TRBJ2-1|few
TGTGCCAGCAGGAGCGGGGGAACCTACAATGAGCAGTTCTTC
CASRSGGTYNEQFF
>TRBD2|TRBV12-3/TRBV12-4|TRBJ2-7|medium-sized
TGTGCCAGCAGTTTAGCGCTAACTAGCGGGAGCTCCTACGAGCAGTACTTC
CASSLALTSGSSYEQYF
>TRBD1|TRBV16|TRBJ1-6|many
TGTGCCAGCAGCCGCCGCAGGGGGCGAGGAAATTCACCCCTCCACTTT
CASSRRRGRGNSPLHF
>-|TRBV4-2|TRBJ2-1|-
TGTGCCAGCAGCCAAGACGCCGGGCCTGCGGTAAATGAGCAGTTCTTC
CASSQDAGPAVNEQFF
>-|TRBV2|TRBJ2-7|many
TGTGCCAGCAGCATCCTTAGAACAGTGAGCTCCTACGAGCAGTACTTC
CASSILRTVSSYEQYF
>-|TRBV28|TRBJ2-7|-
TGTGCCAGCAGTTTCGTGGGAGTCATTCACGAGCAGTACTTC
CASSFVGVIHEQYF
>TRBD1|TRBV19|TRBJ2-2|-
TGTGCCAGTAGTATGAGACAGGGCTGGGAGCTGTTTTTT
CASSMRQGWELFF
>-|TRBV5-1|TRBJ2-1|-
TGCGCCAGCGGCGAATATGAGCAGTTCTTC
CASGEYEQFF
>-|TRBV2|TRBJ2-1|-
TGTGCCAGCAGTGACCCACGGGGATACAATGAGCAGTTCTTC
CASSDPRGYNEQFF
>TRBD2|TRBV6-1|TRBJ2-3|-
TGTGCCAGCAGTGCTAGCGGGGGGAGCACAGATACGCAGTATTTT
CASSASGGSTDTQYF
>-|TRBV15|TRBJ2-3|many
TGTGCCACCAGCAGAGACGCCCCCCGGGAGACAGATACGCAGTATTTT
CATSRDAPRETDTQYF
>-|TRBV6-1|TRBJ1-5|medium-sized
TGTGCCAGCAGTGAGAGCGCAGGCGGCAATCAGCCCCAGCATTTT
CASSESAGGNQPQHF
>TRBD2|TRBV10-3|TRBJ2-7|many
TGTGCCATCGGCCGACTAGCGGGAGCTGGGTCCTACGAGCAGTACTTC
CAIGRLAGAGSYEQYF
>-|TRBV25-1|TRBJ2-7|medium-sized
TGTGCCAGCAGTGAATATGGAAGGGGGTCCGAGCAGTACTTC
CASSEYGRGSEQYF
>TRBD1|TRBV2|TRBJ1-3|-
TGTGCCAGCAGTAGCGACAGGGAGAACACCATATATTTT
CASSSDRENTIYF
>-|TRBV6-2/TRBV6-3|TRBJ1-5|few
TGTGCCAGCAGTTATCACGGGGGCCCTCAGCCCCAGCATTTT
CASSYHGGPQPQHF
>-|TRBV5-1|TRBJ2-7|once
TGCGCCAGCAGCTTAAAGGGAAGCGAGCAGTACTTC
CASSLKGSEQYF
>-|TRBV28|TRBJ2-3|few
TGTGCCAGCAGCCAAGATGGGGCGGGCCTCACAGATACGCAGTATTTT
CASSQDGAGLTDTQYF
>TRBD2|TRBV28|TRBJ2-2|large
TGTGCCAGCAGTTCGACTAGCGGGAGTCACGGGGAGCTGTTTTTT
CASSSTSGSHGELFF
>-|TRBV20-1|TRBJ2-4|many
TGCAGTGCTAGAGAACTGACTAGAAGTGGCAACATTCAGTACTTC
CSARELTRSGNIQYF
>-|TRBV5-4|TRBJ1-3|many
TGTGCCAGCCACAGGGAGACTGGAAACACCATATATTTT
CASHRETGNTIYF
>TRBD1|TRBV6-1|TRBJ1-2|-
TGTGCCAGCAGTGGACAGGGTGGAGGGGGTGGCTACACCTTC
CASSGQGGGGGYTF
>-|TRBV28|TRBJ2-1|-
TGTGCCAGCACCCGACGCCCCTTTGAGGGGACGAATGAGCAGTTCTTC
CASTRRPFEGTNEQFF
>TRBD1|TRBV27|TRBJ1-2|-
TGTGCCAGCAGGGATGACAGGGGGAATGGCTACACCTTC
CASRDDRGNGYTF
>TRBD2|TRBV6-2/TRBV6-3|TRBJ2-5|medium-sized
TGTGCCAGCAGTTACTCGGGGGGGATCCAAGAGACCCAGTACTTC
CASSYSGGIQETQYF